The table lists the clone carrying this TCR beta chain with many counts. Its target is unknown. The data belong to a study of early T cells in non-severe SARS-CoV-2 infection. Study details: The study sequenced bulk RNA from unsorted whole blood, with chains unpaired. Findings and limits, study-wide: VDJdb matches were skewed toward anti-spike CD8 T cell responses.

Germline trimming cut 2 bases from V and 5 bases from J; bases unmatched to any gene: 13. This CDR3 is built from 18 residues. CDR1 SGHVS and CDR2 FNYEAQ come from the germline V gene. Unique molecular identifiers were affixed to single, distinct cDNA molecules. Via MiXCR, TCRdb re-called the 5' RACE reads, giving one row per CDR3 protein. The sample includes fewer than 85,000 distinct CDR3 sequences, roughly an eighth of them seen just once. The chain carries TRBV7-6 and TRBJ2-2; 8 bases line up with TRBD1. This sequence was found in an adult who was a healthcare worker with PCR-confirmed SARS-CoV-2 infection or an uninfected control (not recorded which). The sequencing sample was made of whole blood. CDR3 region: CASSLWDRQRGGTGELFF. The CDR3 coding sequence is TGTGCCAGCAGCTTATGGGACAGGCAGCGAGGAGGGACCGGGGAGCTGTTTTTT. Using reference TRBV7-6 and TRBJ2-2 for the parts outside the CDR3, the full variable domain is GAGVSQSPRYKVTKRGQDVALRCDPISGHVSLYWYRQALGQGPEFLTYFNYEAQQDKSGLPNDRFSAERPEGSISTLTIQRTEQRDSAMYRCASSLWDRQRGGTGELFFGEGSRLTVL.